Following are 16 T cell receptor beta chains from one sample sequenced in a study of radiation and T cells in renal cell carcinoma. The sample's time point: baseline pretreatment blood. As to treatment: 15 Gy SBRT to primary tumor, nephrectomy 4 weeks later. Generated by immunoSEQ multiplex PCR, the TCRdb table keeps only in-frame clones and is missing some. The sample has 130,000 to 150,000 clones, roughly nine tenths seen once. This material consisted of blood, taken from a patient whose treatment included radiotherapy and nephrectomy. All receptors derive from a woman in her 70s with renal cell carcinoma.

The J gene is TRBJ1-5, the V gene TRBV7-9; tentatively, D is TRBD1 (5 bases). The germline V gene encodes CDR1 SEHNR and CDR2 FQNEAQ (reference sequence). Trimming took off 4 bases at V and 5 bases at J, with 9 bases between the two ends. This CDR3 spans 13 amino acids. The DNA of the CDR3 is TGTGCCAGCAGCTCCGGGACTCATCAGCCCCAGCATTTT. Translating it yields CASSSGTHQPQHF.

The CDR3 protein is CASSASWRGGMETQYF. The CDR3 nucleotides are TGTGCCAGCAGCGCCTCCTGGCGGGGGGGGATGGAGACCCAGTACTTC. The chain employs TRBV7-6 and TRBJ2-5; TRBD2 agrees at 9 bases. J was trimmed by 5 bases and V by 5 bases; bases with no gene match: 12. This CDR3 spans 16 amino acids. Germline CDR1 and CDR2: SGHVS and FNYEAQ.

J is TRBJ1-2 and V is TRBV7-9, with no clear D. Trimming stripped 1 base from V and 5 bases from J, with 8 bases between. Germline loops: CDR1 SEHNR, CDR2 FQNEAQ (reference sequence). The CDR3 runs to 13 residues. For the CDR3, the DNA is TGTGCCAGCAGCTTAGGCGGGCTATATGGCTACACCTTC. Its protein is CASSLGGLYGYTF.

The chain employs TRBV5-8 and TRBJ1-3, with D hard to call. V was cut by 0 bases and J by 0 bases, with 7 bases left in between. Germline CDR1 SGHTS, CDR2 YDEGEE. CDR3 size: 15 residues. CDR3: CASSLAASSGNTIYF. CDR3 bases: TGTGCCAGCAGCTTGGCGGCAAGCTCTGGAAACACCATATATTTT.

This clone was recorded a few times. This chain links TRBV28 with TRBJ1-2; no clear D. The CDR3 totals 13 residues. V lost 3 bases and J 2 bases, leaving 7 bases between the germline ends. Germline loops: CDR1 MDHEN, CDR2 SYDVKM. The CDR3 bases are TGTGCCAGCAGTTTCTCCGGGAACTATGGCTACACCTTC. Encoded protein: CASSFSGNYGYTF.

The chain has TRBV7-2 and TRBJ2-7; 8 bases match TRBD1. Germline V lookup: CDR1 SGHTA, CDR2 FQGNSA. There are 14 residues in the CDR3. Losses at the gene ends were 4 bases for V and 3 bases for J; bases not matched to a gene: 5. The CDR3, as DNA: TGTGCCAGCAGCTCCTGGACAGGGAACTACGAGCAGTACTTC. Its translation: CASSSWTGNYEQYF.

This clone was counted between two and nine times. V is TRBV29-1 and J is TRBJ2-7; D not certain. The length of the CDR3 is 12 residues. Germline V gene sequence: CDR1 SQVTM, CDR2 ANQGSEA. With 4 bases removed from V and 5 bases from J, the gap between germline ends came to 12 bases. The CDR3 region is CSVAIIGNEQYF. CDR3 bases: TGCAGCGTTGCTATAATCGGTAACGAGCAGTACTTC.

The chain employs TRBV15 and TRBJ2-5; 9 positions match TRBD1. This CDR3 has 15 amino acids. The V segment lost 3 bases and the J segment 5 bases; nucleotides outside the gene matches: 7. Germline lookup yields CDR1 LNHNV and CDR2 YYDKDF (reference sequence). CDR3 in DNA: TGTGCCACCAGCAGTCCACAGGGGGCTTTCGAGACCCAGTACTTC. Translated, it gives CATSSPQGAFETQYF.

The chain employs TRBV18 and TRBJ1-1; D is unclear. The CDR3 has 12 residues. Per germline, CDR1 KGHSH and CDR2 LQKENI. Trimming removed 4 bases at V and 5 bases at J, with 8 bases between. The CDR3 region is CASSQGGTEAFF. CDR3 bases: TGTGCCAGCTCACAGGGCGGTACTGAAGCTTTCTTT.

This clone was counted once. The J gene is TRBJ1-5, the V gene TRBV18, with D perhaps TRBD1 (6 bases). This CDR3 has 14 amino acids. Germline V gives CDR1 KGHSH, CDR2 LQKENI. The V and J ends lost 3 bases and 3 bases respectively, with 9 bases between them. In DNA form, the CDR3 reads TGTGCCAGCTCACCGGGGGCAGACAATCAGCCCCAGCATTTT. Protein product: CASSPGADNQPQHF.

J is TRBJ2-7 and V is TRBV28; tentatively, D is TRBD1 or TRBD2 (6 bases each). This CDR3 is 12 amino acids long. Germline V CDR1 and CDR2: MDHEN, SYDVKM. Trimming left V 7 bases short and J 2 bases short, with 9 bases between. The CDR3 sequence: CASKGGTYEQYF. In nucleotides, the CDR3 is TGTGCCAGCAAAGGGGGGACCTACGAGCAGTACTTC. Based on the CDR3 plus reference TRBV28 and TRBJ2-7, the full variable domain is DVKVTQSSRYLVKRTGEKVFLECVQDMDHENMFWYRQDPGLGLRLIYFSYDVKMKEKGDIPEGYSVSREKKERFSLILESASTNQTSMYLCASKGGTYEQYFGPGTRLTVT.

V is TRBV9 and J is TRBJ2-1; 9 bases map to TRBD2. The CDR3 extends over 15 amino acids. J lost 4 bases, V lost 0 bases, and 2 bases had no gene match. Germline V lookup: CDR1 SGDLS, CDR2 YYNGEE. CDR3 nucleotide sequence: TGTGCCAGCAGCGTAGTGAGCGGGGGGTACAATGAGCAGTTCTTC. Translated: CASSVVSGGYNEQFF.

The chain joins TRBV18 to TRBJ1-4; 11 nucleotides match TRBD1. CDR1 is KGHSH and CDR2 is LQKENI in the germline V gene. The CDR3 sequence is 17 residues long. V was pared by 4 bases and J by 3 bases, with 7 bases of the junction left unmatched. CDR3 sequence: CASSHRDRGFSNEKLFF. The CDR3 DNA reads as TGTGCCAGCTCACACCGGGACAGGGGGTTCTCTAATGAAAAACTGTTTTTT.

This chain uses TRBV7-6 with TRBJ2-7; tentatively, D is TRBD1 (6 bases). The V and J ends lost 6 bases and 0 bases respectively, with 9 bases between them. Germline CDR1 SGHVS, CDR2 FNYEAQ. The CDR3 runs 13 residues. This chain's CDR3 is CASSTGRSYEQYF. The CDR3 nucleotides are TGTGCCAGCAGTACAGGGCGCTCCTACGAGCAGTACTTC.

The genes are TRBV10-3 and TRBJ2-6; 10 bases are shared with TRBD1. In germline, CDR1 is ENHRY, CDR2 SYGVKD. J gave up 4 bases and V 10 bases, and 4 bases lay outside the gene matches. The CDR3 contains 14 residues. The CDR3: CATGQGVGANVLTF. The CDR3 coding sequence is TGTGCCACAGGACAGGGGGTGGGGGCCAACGTCCTGACTTTC.

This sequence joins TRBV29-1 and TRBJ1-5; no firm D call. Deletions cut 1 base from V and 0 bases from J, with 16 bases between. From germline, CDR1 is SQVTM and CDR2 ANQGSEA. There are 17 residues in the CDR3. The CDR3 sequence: CSVEGGKTDNSNQPQHF. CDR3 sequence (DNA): TGCAGCGTTGAAGGCGGGAAAACAGATAATAGCAATCAGCCCCAGCATTTT.